The rows below give T cell receptor beta chains drawn from one sample of a study of T cell responses to AZD1222 COVID-19 vaccine. Here immunoSEQ multiplex PCR was the method, and the copy in TCRdb shows in-frame clones only, minus some. The table records 120,000 to 150,000 clones, about 93% of them present only once. Sample: peripheral blood, taken on day 0 of MenACWY control vaccination. Receptors were obtained from an adult in good health. CDR3s include the opening cysteine and the closing phenylalanine or tryptophan. The order of the fields is V gene, clone size, D gene, J gene, CDR3 length, CDR3 protein, CDR3 DNA. D genes are given only for firm matches. Clone size, where shown, is once, few, many, or a class for clones that have expanded.

>TRBV6-5|NA|TRBD1|TRBJ1-1|15
CASRTGGGVTLEAFF
TGTGCCAGCAGGACAGGGGGGGGCGTTACCTTAGAAGCTTTCTTT
>TRBV5-6|NA|NA|TRBJ2-7|14
CASSFADGLYEQYF
TGTGCCAGCAGCTTCGCGGACGGACTCTACGAGCAGTACTTC
>TRBV18|NA|NA|TRBJ2-5|14
CASSPRTGMETQYF
TGTGCCAGCTCACCGAGAACAGGGATGGAGACCCAGTACTTC
>TRBV4-1|NA|NA|TRBJ1-1|16
CASSQIRGRKNTEAFF
TGCGCCAGCAGCCAAATTAGGGGCAGAAAGAACACTGAAGCTTTCTTT
>TRBV6-4|NA|NA|TRBJ2-2|13
CASSDRITGELFF
TGTGCCAGCAGTGACAGGATCACCGGGGAGCTGTTTTTT
>TRBV3-1/TRBV3-2|NA|NA|TRBJ2-7|14
CASSQDTTSYEQYF
TGTGCCAGCAGCCAAGATACGACCTCCTACGAGCAGTACTTC
>TRBV7-2|NA|TRBD1|TRBJ1-1|15
CASSAGRGRDTEAFF
TGTGCCAGCAGCGCCGGCAGGGGGCGAGATACTGAAGCTTTCTTT
>TRBV5-1|few|NA|TRBJ1-5|19
CASSPYPGHLYNGNQPQHF
TGCGCCAGCAGCCCGTATCCCGGACACCTTTATAATGGCAATCAGCCCCAGCATTTT
>TRBV6-6|NA|NA|TRBJ1-2|12
CASSQYNYGYTF
TGTGCCAGTTCTCAGTACAACTATGGCTACACCTTC
>TRBV5-6|NA|NA|TRBJ2-3|17
CASSLGVAARSTDTQYF
TGTGCCAGCAGCTTGGGCGTTGCAGCTCGTAGCACAGATACGCAGTATTTT
>TRBV24-1|NA|NA|TRBJ2-2|13
CATSDGGIGELFF
TGTGCCACCAGTGATGGAGGGATCGGGGAGCTGTTTTTT
>TRBV18|NA|NA|TRBJ2-7|15
CASSPGRGPAYEQYF
TGTGCCAGCTCACCAGGGCGGGGACCTGCCTACGAGCAGTACTTC
>TRBV7-8|NA|NA|TRBJ2-7|14
CASSLIGPLYEQYF
TGTGCCAGCAGCTTAATAGGGCCCCTCTACGAGCAGTACTTC
>TRBV18|few|NA|TRBJ2-7|14
CASSSRIEGHEQYF
TGTGCCAGCTCCTCCCGAATTGAGGGTCACGAGCAGTACTTC
>TRBV7-3|NA|NA|TRBJ1-1|12
CASSQRGGEAFF
TGTGCCAGCAGCCAAAGGGGCGGTGAAGCTTTCTTT
>TRBV5-5|NA|NA|TRBJ1-1|16
CASNFHLGPANTEAFF
TGTGCCAGCAACTTCCATCTGGGACCGGCGAACACTGAAGCTTTCTTT
>TRBV9|NA|NA|TRBJ1-1|14
CASSLGTGNTEAFF
TGTGCCAGCAGCCTGGGCACGGGTAACACTGAAGCTTTCTTT
>TRBV24-1|NA|NA|TRBJ2-2|16
CATSARGLQNTGELFF
TGTGCCACCAGCGCGAGGGGGTTACAGAACACCGGGGAGCTGTTTTTT
>TRBV5-4|NA|NA|TRBJ1-1|14
CASSLMGLNTEAFF
TGTGCCAGCAGCTTGATGGGGCTGAACACTGAAGCTTTCTTT
>TRBV5-4|once|TRBD2|TRBJ2-2|15
CASNPGLADTGELFF
TGTGCCAGCAACCCGGGACTAGCGGATACCGGGGAGCTGTTTTTT
>TRBV4-1|NA|NA|TRBJ1-2|14
CASSQVGQGHGYTF
TGCGCCAGCAGCCAAGTCGGTCAGGGGCATGGCTACACCTTC
>TRBV27|NA|NA|TRBJ1-2|15
CASSLTAGLSYGYTF
TGTGCCAGCAGTTTAACGGCAGGGCTATCCTATGGCTACACCTTC
>TRBV28|NA|NA|TRBJ2-2|14
CASSLGRTTGELFF
TGTGCCAGCAGTTTAGGCCGGACCACCGGGGAGCTGTTTTTT
>TRBV2|NA|NA|TRBJ1-2|13
CASSEAGTGGYTF
TGTGCCAGCAGTGAAGCGGGCACGGGAGGCTACACCTTC
>TRBV6-2/TRBV6-3|NA|NA|TRBJ2-1|13
CASSGGLRNEQFF
TGTGCCAGCAGTGGGGGACTTCGCAATGAGCAGTTCTTC
>TRBV5-4|NA|NA|TRBJ2-5|12
CASSGPGETQYF
TGTGCCAGCAGCGGCCCTGGGGAGACCCAGTACTTC
>TRBV30|NA|NA|TRBJ2-2|12
CAWSVGPGELFF
TGTGCCTGGAGTGTTGGCCCCGGGGAGCTGTTTTTT
>TRBV19|NA|TRBD1|TRBJ1-2|13
CASTPGTGHGYTF
TGTGCCAGTACCCCCGGGACAGGACACGGCTACACCTTC
>TRBV15|once|TRBD1|TRBJ2-6|18
CATSRSGRTGQGANVLTF
TGTGCCACCAGCAGAAGTGGCCGGACAGGGCAAGGGGCCAACGTCCTGACTTTC
>TRBV30|NA|NA|TRBJ1-6|10
CAWSAGSLHF
TGTGCCTGGAGTGCAGGGTCCCTCCACTTT
>TRBV4-1|once|TRBD2|TRBJ2-3|18
CASFATSGGLKLTDTQYF
TGCGCCAGCTTCGCGACTAGCGGGGGCCTAAAGCTCACAGATACGCAGTATTTT
>TRBV24-1|once|TRBD1|TRBJ1-4|18
CATSDTSRTGGRNEKLFF
TGTGCCACCAGTGATACTAGCCGGACAGGGGGAAGAAATGAAAAACTGTTTTTT
>TRBV4-2|NA|NA|TRBJ1-1|15
CASSPPGGMNTEAFF
TGTGCCAGCAGCCCCCCGGGGGGGATGAACACTGAAGCTTTCTTT
>TRBV7-8|NA|NA|TRBJ1-5|14
CASSSDSRNQPQHF
TGTGCCAGCAGTTCGGACAGTAGAAATCAGCCCCAGCATTTT
>TRBV13|NA|NA|TRBJ1-3|13
CASSLQRGNTIYF
TGTGCCAGCAGCCTACAACGTGGAAACACCATATATTTT
>TRBV29-1|NA|NA|TRBJ1-3|13
CSVAGGAGNTIYF
TGCAGCGTTGCGGGGGGCGCTGGAAACACCATATATTTT
>TRBV3-1/TRBV3-2|NA|NA|TRBJ1-5|13
CASSPDINQPQHF
TGTGCCAGCAGCCCGGACATCAATCAGCCCCAGCATTTT
>TRBV9|NA|TRBD2|TRBJ2-2|18
CASSVVAGGPVNTGELFF
TGTGCCAGCAGCGTAGTGGCGGGGGGCCCAGTGAACACCGGGGAGCTGTTTTTT
>TRBV6-5|few|NA|TRBJ1-6|13
CASSLQGSSPLHF
TGTGCCAGCAGTTTGCAGGGGTCTTCACCCCTCCACTTT
>TRBV27|NA|NA|TRBJ2-5|15
CASSGGTVDEETQYF
TGTGCCAGCAGTGGGGGGACGGTGGATGAGGAGACCCAGTACTTC
>TRBV9|NA|NA|TRBJ1-5|13
CASSRDSNQPQHF
TGTGCCAGCAGTCGGGACAGCAATCAGCCCCAGCATTTT
>TRBV7-9|once|NA|TRBJ2-7|14
CASREWDGSYEQYF
TGTGCCAGCAGGGAGTGGGACGGGTCCTACGAGCAGTACTTC
>TRBV9|NA|NA|TRBJ1-2|14
CASSPKVGDSGYTF
TGTGCCAGCAGCCCCAAGGTGGGAGATTCCGGCTACACCTTC
>TRBV5-4|NA|NA|TRBJ1-2|15
CASSSWGRGPYGYTF
TGTGCCAGCAGCTCCTGGGGTCGGGGCCCCTATGGCTACACCTTC
>TRBV28|NA|TRBD2|TRBJ2-1|15
CASSSGGTSYNEQFF
TGTGCCAGCAGCTCAGGTGGGACTAGTTACAATGAGCAGTTCTTC
>TRBV18|NA|NA|TRBJ1-5|13
CASSPGNNQPQHF
TGTGCCAGCTCCCCCGGTAACAATCAGCCCCAGCATTTT